This T cell receptor (beta chain) was sequenced in a study of shared clonotypes between healthy human individuals. The data were produced by immunoSEQ multiplex PCR, yet TCRdb's version contains in-frame clones alone and is incomplete. The profile shows some 2 million clones, 85% to 95% of them singletons. Study conclusions and caveats: The authors expected sequencing depth to affect clonotype sharing among donors.

Only Caucasian adults living in Nashville, Tennessee made up the donor group. V gave up 2 bases and J gave up 14 bases; unmatched junction bases: 8. Per germline, CDR1 MDHEN and CDR2 SYDVKM. The CDR3 is 12 amino acids. With respect to this clone: The antigen is not known.

The gene calls are TRBV28 and TRBJ1-2, with 7 bases identical to TRBD1. This clonotype was sampled from a man between 18 and 29 years old in good health. Sequences were obtained from naive CD4+ T cells sorted from blood. The subset was: CD45RA+ positively selected. CDR3: CASSLGLDRQTF. CDR3 sequence (DNA): TGTGCCAGCAGTTTAGGGCTGGACAGGCAGACCTTC.